A single sample gave rise to the 15 T cell receptor beta chains below, sequenced in a study of shared clonotypes between healthy human individuals. Produced via immunoSEQ multiplex PCR; TCRdb's table is partial and in-frame only. The sample includes about 1,500,000 clones, 96% of them seen just once. Sequencing input: naive CD4+ T cells sorted from blood. Subset described: CD45RA+ positively selected. The receptors here all came from a man aged 30-40 years in good health.

This chain joins TRBV5-1 and TRBJ2-3; D might be TRBD1 or TRBD2, each matching 5 bases. Germline assignment: CDR1 SGHRS and CDR2 YFSETQ. This CDR3 region has 14 residues. Deletions cut 6 bases from V and 1 base from J, with 12 bases between. The CDR3 DNA reads TGCGCCAGCACCTCGCCGGGGCGCACAGATACGCAGTATTTT. Translating gives CASTSPGRTDTQYF.

Of note for this clone: The same CDR3 is also encoded by other DNA sequences in this sample. V gene TRBV27 combines with J gene TRBJ2-3; D remains ambiguous. CDR1 and CDR2 (germline): MNHEY, SMNVEV (reference sequence). The CDR3 extends over 13 amino acids. Trimming cost V 6 bases and J 1 base, with 8 bases left between them. The CDR3 loop is CASRTSGTDTQYF. Here the CDR3 DNA reads TGTGCCAGCAGGACCTCGGGCACAGATACGCAGTATTTT.

This clone was counted once. This chain joins TRBV18 and TRBJ2-1, with 11 bases that match TRBD2. V shed 2 bases and J 8 bases; nucleotides not matched to a gene: 5. The CDR3 has 15 amino acids. From germline, CDR1 is KGHSH and CDR2 LQKENI. The CDR3 sequence: CASSPSLAGGDEQFF. DNA of the CDR3: TGTGCCAGCTCACCAAGTCTAGCGGGAGGCGATGAGCAGTTCTTC. The full variable domain, in which reference TRBV18 and TRBJ2-1 provide the parts outside the CDR3, is NAGVMQNPRHLVRRRGQEARLRCSPMKGHSHVYWYRQLPEEGLKFMVYLQKENIIDESGMPKERFSAEFPKEGPSILRIQQVVRGDSAAYFCASSPSLAGGDEQFFGPGTRLTVL.

This chain connects TRBV7-3 to TRBJ2-3, with 9 bases identical to TRBD1. CDR1 and CDR2 (germline): SGHTA, FQGTGA. The CDR3 is made up of 12 amino acids. V trimming: 4 bases; J trimming: 8 bases; junction bases outside the gene matches: 1. Here the CDR3 DNA reads TGTGCCAGCAGCTCGACAGGGGGTACGCAGTATTTT. Translated: CASSSTGGTQYF.

This chain connects TRBV7-8 to TRBJ2-2, with 8 positions matching TRBD1. Germline CDR1 and CDR2: SGHVS and FQNEAQ. V lost 0 bases, J lost 7 bases, and 10 bases stayed unmatched. This CDR3 is 17 amino acids long. The CDR3 protein is CASSLAGRGPINGELFF. The CDR3, as DNA: TGTGCCAGCAGCTTAGCGGGCAGGGGGCCCATTAACGGGGAGCTGTTTTTT. Full variable domain (outside the CDR3, taken from reference TRBV7-8 and TRBJ2-2): GAGVSQSPRYKVAKRGQDVALRCDPISGHVSLFWYQQALGQGPEFLTYFQNEAQLDKSGLPSDRFFAERPEGSVSTLKIQRTQQEDSAVYLCASSLAGRGPINGELFFGEGSRLTVL.

The gene calls are TRBV29-1 and TRBJ2-3; TRBD2 matches at 7 bases. The germline V gene has CDR1 SQVTM and CDR2 ANQGSEA. V gave up 8 bases and J gave up 7 bases; unmatched junction bases: 6. This CDR3 has 11 residues. The CDR3 spells CSLRLAHTQYF. DNA of the CDR3: TGCAGCCTCCGACTAGCACATACGCAGTATTTT.

This clone was detected only once. This chain links TRBV7-6 with TRBJ2-2, with D possibly TRBD2 on 5 matching bases. The germline CDR1 and CDR2 sequences are SGHVS and FNYEAQ. The CDR3 totals 14 residues. The V and J ends lost 5 bases and 0 bases respectively, with 7 bases between them. The CDR3 loop is CASSLGANTGELFF. CDR3 sequence (DNA): TGTGCCAGCAGCCTCGGGGCGAACACCGGGGAGCTGTTTTTT.

The gene calls are TRBV5-1 and TRBJ2-7, with D hard to call. Germline assignment: CDR1 SGHRS and CDR2 YFSETQ. V was trimmed by 4 bases and J by 3 bases, leaving 17 bases between them. This CDR3 has 15 residues. The CDR3 nucleotides read TGCGCCAGCAGCCAAGGGCCAGAATGGAACTACGAGCAGTACTTC. Its protein is CASSQGPEWNYEQYF.

DNA of the CDR3: TGTGCCAGCAGCCCCAGCCCCCGAAACACTGAAGCTTTCTTT. Protein: CASSPSPRNTEAFF. This chain uses TRBV11-2 with TRBJ1-1; no firm D call. The germline V and J ends were trimmed by 5 bases and 2 bases, with 12 bases remaining between them. This CDR3 region has 14 residues. CDR1 is SGHAT and CDR2 is FQNNGV in the germline V gene.

This chain uses TRBV27 with TRBJ2-7; 9 nucleotides line up with TRBD1. With 6 bases clipped from V and 5 bases from J, the junction kept 11 bases outside the gene matches. The germline CDR1 and CDR2 sequences are MNHEY and SMNVEV (reference sequence). CDR3 length equals 15 residues. CDR3 sequence (DNA): TGTGCCAGCAGCCGGGCCGGGACAGGGCCCCACGAGCAGTACTTC. This gives the protein CASSRAGTGPHEQYF.

The V gene is TRBV2, the J gene TRBJ2-6; perhaps TRBD1 as D (6 bases). V dropped 6 bases and J dropped 0 bases, with 12 bases sitting between them. The CDR3 loop spans 16 amino acids. Germline V gene sequence: CDR1 SNHLY, CDR2 FYNNEI. The CDR3 region is CASRDSHNSGANVLTF. CDR3 DNA sequence: TGTGCCAGCAGGGACAGTCATAACTCTGGGGCCAACGTCCTGACTTTC.

This sequence joins TRBV5-6 and TRBJ2-7, with 7 bases that match TRBD2. The CDR3 runs 16 residues. V dropped 0 bases and J dropped 2; count of bases not matched to a gene: 8. CDR1 SGHDT and CDR2 YYEEEE come from the germline V gene. In nucleotides, the CDR3 is TGTGCCAGCAGCTTGGCTGGGGGGGACGCAACCTACGAGCAGTACTTC. This sequence encodes CASSLAGGDATYEQYF.

This clone was recorded once. This chain uses TRBV15 with TRBJ2-7, with D maybe TRBD2 (6 bases). Per the germline V gene, CDR1 is LNHNV and CDR2 is YYDKDF (reference sequence). V lost 0 bases and J 3 bases, leaving 15 bases between the germline ends. This CDR3 is built from 16 residues. The CDR3 sequence: CATSRDRGMGGYEQYF. The CDR3 DNA is TGTGCCACCAGCAGAGATCGAGGGATGGGAGGCTACGAGCAGTACTTC. Combining the CDR3 with reference TRBV15 and TRBJ2-7 gives the whole variable domain DAMVIQNPRYQVTQFGKPVTLSCSQTLNHNVMYWYQQKSSQAPKLLFHYYDKDFNNEADTPDNFQSRRPNTSFCFLDIRSPGLGDTAMYLCATSRDRGMGGYEQYFGPGTRLTVT.

V usage is TRBV5-6 and J usage is TRBJ2-7; possible D gene TRBD2, 6 bases. CDR3 length: 15 residues. The V gene lost 4 bases and the J gene lost 4 bases, with 18 bases spanning the gap. CDR1 is SGHDT, CDR2 YYEEEE, per germline. The CDR3, as DNA: TGTGCCAGCAGCAAGACCGGGAGAGACAATTACGAGCAGTACTTC. It codes for CASSKTGRDNYEQYF.

V usage is TRBV9 and J usage is TRBJ1-2, with TRBD1 matching over 8 bases. CDR3 length equals 15 residues. CDR1 and CDR2 from the germline V gene are SGDLS and YYNGEE. V gave up 0 bases and J gave up 7 bases; unmatched junction bases: 8. In nucleotides, the CDR3 is TGTGCCAGCAGCGTAGTCGGCAGGGGGCTGTCTGGCTACACCTTC. This sequence encodes CASSVVGRGLSGYTF.